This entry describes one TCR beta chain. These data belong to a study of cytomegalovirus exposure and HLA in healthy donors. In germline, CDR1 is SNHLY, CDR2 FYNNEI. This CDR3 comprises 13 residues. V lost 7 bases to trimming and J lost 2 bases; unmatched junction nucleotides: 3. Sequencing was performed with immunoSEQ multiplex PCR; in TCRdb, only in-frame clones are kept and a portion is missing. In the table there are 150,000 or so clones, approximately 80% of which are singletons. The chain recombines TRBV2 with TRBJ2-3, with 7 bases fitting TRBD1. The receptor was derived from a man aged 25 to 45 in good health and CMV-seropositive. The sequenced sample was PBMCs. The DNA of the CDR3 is TGTGCCAGCAACGGACAGGACACAGATACGCAGTATTTT. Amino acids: CASNGQDTDTQYF.